This T cell receptor (beta chain) came from a study of cytomegalovirus exposure and HLA in healthy donors. Study at large: Samples from HLA-typed donors yielded about 85 million unique TCRs in an early data release. Study-wide findings and caveats: Accounts indicate the classifier identified cytomegalovirus status with strong specificity and sensitivity.

This clone was counted only a few times. The antigen is undetermined. Trimming at V came to 4 bases and at J to 2 bases, leaving 10 bases not matched to a gene. This CDR3 region has 16 residues. Germline CDR1 is KGHSH and CDR2 is LQKENI. The PCR was carried out with 60 Vbeta primers and 13 Jbeta primers. As handled by the study authors: In a later analysis, approximately 80 million unique TCR beta chains included roughly 11 million shared by two or more donors. Produced via immunoSEQ multiplex PCR; TCRdb's table is partial and in-frame only. That table gives V, J and clone size, and the DNA gave D and trimming. This table has roughly 200,000 clones, over 80% appearing once. Donors likely had unrecorded immune exposures despite being nominally healthy when sampled.

The genes are TRBV18 and TRBJ1-1, with 7 bases fitting TRBD1. This TCR was recovered from a man younger than 45 in good health and CMV-seronegative. Sequences were obtained from PBMCs. The CDR3 nucleotides are TGTGCCAGCTCACTCTCGGGACGACAGGGAAACACTGAAGCTTTCTTT. Its protein is CASSLSGRQGNTEAFF.